A selection of T cell receptor beta chains follows, all from one sample in a study of blood T cell repertoires in COVID-19. TCRdb's copy holds only in-frame clones and misses some; the assay was immunoSEQ multiplex PCR. The sample has about 170,000 clones, roughly four fifths seen once. Sequencing was carried out using peripheral blood. The receptor set was obtained from a human donor with acute or convalescent COVID-19. The donor label of this sample is uncertain. Both conserved end residues are part of each CDR3. Each record gives: V gene, D gene, J gene, clone size, CDR3 protein, CDR3 DNA. A D gene is named only where the DNA matches it firmly. Clone size is shown for a subset of rows, as once, few, many or a class of expanded clone.

>TRBV19|TRBD2|TRBJ2-1|-
CASSPGWGLAAFLVFF
TGTGCCAGTAGTCCCGGCTGGGGACTAGCGGCGTTCCTGGTGTTCTTC
>TRBV6-5|-|TRBJ1-6|-
CASSNLRVVDSPLHF
TGTGCCAGCAGTAACCTCAGGGTTGTGGATTCACCCCTCCACTTT
>TRBV19|TRBD2|TRBJ2-1|-
CASSIGSGGSYNEQFF
TGTGCCAGTAGTATAGGAAGCGGGGGCTCCTACAATGAGCAGTTCTTC
>TRBV5-4|TRBD2|TRBJ2-7|-
CASSLGTGGPGEQYF
TGTGCCAGCAGCTTGGGAACGGGGGGGCCGGGCGAGCAGTACTTC
>TRBV5-1|TRBD1|TRBJ1-1|-
CASSFEQGGNTEAFF
TGCGCCAGCAGCTTCGAACAGGGGGGGAACACTGAAGCTTTCTTT
>TRBV5-1|-|TRBJ1-2|-
CASSATAGPNYGYTF
TGCGCCAGCAGCGCAACGGCGGGTCCTAACTATGGCTACACCTTC
>TRBV28|TRBD1|TRBJ2-5|-
CASSWQGAQGPETQYF
TGTGCCAGCAGTTGGCAGGGGGCGCAGGGCCCCGAGACCCAGTACTTC
>TRBV5-1|TRBD1|TRBJ2-7|few
CASSNPTGDEQYF
TGCGCCAGCAGCAACCCGACAGGGGACGAGCAGTACTTC
>TRBV7-8|TRBD2|TRBJ2-3|-
CASSPRTSGSGTDTQYF
TGTGCCAGCAGCCCGCGGACTAGCGGGAGTGGGACAGATACGCAGTATTTT
>TRBV4-1|-|TRBJ2-1|-
CASSQDDGHYNEQFF
TGCGCCAGCAGCCAAGATGATGGGCATTACAATGAGCAGTTCTTC
>TRBV6-5|TRBD2|TRBJ2-7|-
CASRGLAGESYEQYF
TGTGCCAGCAGAGGATTAGCGGGTGAATCCTACGAGCAGTACTTC
>TRBV28|TRBD1|TRBJ1-1|-
CASSSGQGAFEAFF
TGTGCCAGCAGTTCGGGACAGGGGGCTTTTGAAGCTTTCTTT
>TRBV20-1|-|TRBJ2-1|-
CSASEGGDNYNEQFF
TGCAGTGCTAGTGAGGGAGGGGACAACTACAATGAGCAGTTCTTC
>TRBV7-9|-|TRBJ1-3|few
CASSFSGSSGNTIYF
TGTGCCAGCAGTTTCTCCGGGTCCTCTGGAAACACCATATATTTT
>TRBV6-5|TRBD1|TRBJ1-1|-
CASTRWAGGTEAFF
TGTGCCAGCACAAGGTGGGCAGGGGGCACTGAAGCTTTCTTT
>TRBV9|-|TRBJ1-1|-
CASSAQDTTEAFF
TGTGCCAGCAGCGCGCAAGACACTACTGAAGCTTTCTTT
>TRBV30|TRBD2|TRBJ2-7|-
CAWSSRTSVAYEQYF
TGTGCCTGGAGTTCACGGACTAGCGTTGCCTACGAGCAGTACTTC